Listed here are 7 T cell receptor beta chains from one sample, sequenced in a study of cytomegalovirus exposure and HLA in healthy donors. Primers for the PCR totalled 60 Vbeta and 13 Jbeta. Profiling relied on immunoSEQ multiplex PCR, and the TCRdb table lists in-frame clones only, not all of them. This sample yields some 150,000 clones, of which about three quarters are seen a single time; roughly 4% belongs to the top ten. Sequencing used PBMCs. Every receptor here comes from a middle-aged man in good health and CMV-seropositive.

The chain couples TRBV5-1 to TRBJ1-1, with D unclear. Trimming removed 4 bases at V and 4 bases at J, with 20 bases between. The CDR3 has 16 residues. The germline CDR1 and CDR2 sequences are SGHRS and YFSETQ. The DNA for the CDR3 is TGCGCCAGCAGCACATTGGCAGGAAGTATGACCACTGAAGCTTTCTTT. Its protein is CASSTLAGSMTTEAFF.

This chain uses TRBV9 with TRBJ2-7; 9 bases are a match to TRBD2. V lost 3 bases and J lost 2; bases outside the gene matches: 9. The CDR3 totals 16 residues. Germline assignment: CDR1 SGDLS and CDR2 YYNGEE. CDR3 coding DNA: TGTGCCAGCAGCGGCGATCCCGGGACTAGCACCTACGAGCAGTACTTC. The encoded protein is CASSGDPGTSTYEQYF.

The rearrangement uses TRBV11-1 and TRBJ2-2, with 10 bases aligning to TRBD2. Germline assignment: CDR1 SGHAT and CDR2 FQDESV (reference sequence). The CDR3 has 17 residues. Germline trimming cut 1 base from V and 1 base from J; bases unmatched to any gene: 3. CDR3 in DNA: TGTGCCAGCAGCTTAGGCCTAGCGGGAGAGAACACCGGGGAGCTGTTTTTT. Its translation is CASSLGLAGENTGELFF.

The chain couples TRBV5-4 to TRBJ2-7; D gene ambiguous. Per germline, CDR1 SGHNT and CDR2 YYREEE (reference sequence). This CDR3 spans 14 amino acids. V lost 5 bases to trimming and J lost 3 bases, with 15 bases between them. The CDR3 DNA is TGTGCCAGCAGGCCCGCGACTGGCTACTACGAGCAGTACTTC. Translated, it gives CASRPATGYYEQYF.

The V call is TRBV7-2, the J call TRBJ2-3; perhaps TRBD2 as D (5 bases). Germline CDR1 is SGHTA and CDR2 is FQGNSA. Trimming removed 1 base at V and 3 bases at J, with 11 bases between. The CDR3 has 15 residues. CDR3 loop: CASSLGTGRTDTQYF. CDR3 DNA: TGTGCCAGCAGCTTAGGGACTGGCAGGACAGATACGCAGTATTTT.

This chain connects TRBV7-3 to TRBJ2-1, with 11 bases lining up with TRBD2. The ends lost 4 bases at V and 6 bases at J; junction bases unmatched: 8. The CDR3 covers 16 residues. Per the germline V gene, CDR1 is SGHTA and CDR2 is FQGTGA. In DNA, the CDR3 is TGTGCCAGCAGCTCAACGGGCCTAGCGGGAGGCAATGAGCAGTTCTTC. Its translation is CASSSTGLAGGNEQFF.

The CDR3 DNA follows: TGTGCCAGCTCTCCGAGCCAGGGGGCCGAGCAGTACTTC. Protein product: CASSPSQGAEQYF. The chain has TRBV18 and TRBJ2-7; TRBD1 aligns across 8 bases. With V trimmed by 6 bases and J by 6 bases, 7 bases remained unmatched. Germline CDR1 is KGHSH and CDR2 is LQKENI. The CDR3 runs 13 residues. Together with reference TRBV18 and TRBJ2-7, the CDR3 gives the full variable domain: NAGVMQNPRHLVRRRGQEARLRCSPMKGHSHVYWYRQLPEEGLKFMVYLQKENIIDESGMPKERFSAEFPKEGPSILRIQQVVRGDSAAYFCASSPSQGAEQYFGPGTRLTVT.